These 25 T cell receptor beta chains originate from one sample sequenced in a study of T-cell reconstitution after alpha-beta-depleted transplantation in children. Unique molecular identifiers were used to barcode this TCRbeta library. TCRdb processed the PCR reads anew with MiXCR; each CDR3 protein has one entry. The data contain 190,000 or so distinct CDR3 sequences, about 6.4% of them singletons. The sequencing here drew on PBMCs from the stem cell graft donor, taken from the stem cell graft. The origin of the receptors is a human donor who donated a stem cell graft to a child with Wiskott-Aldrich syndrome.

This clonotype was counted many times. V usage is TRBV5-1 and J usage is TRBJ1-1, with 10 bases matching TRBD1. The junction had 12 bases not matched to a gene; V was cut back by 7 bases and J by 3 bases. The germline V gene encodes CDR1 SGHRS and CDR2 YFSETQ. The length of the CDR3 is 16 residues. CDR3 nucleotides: TGCGCCAGCCGCTCCGGGACAGGGGCTATCTACACTGAAGCTTTCTTT. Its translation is CASRSGTGAIYTEAFF.

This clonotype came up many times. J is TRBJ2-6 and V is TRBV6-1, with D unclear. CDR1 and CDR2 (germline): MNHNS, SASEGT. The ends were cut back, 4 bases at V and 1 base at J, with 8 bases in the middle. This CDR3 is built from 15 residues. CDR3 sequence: CASSAQGSGANVLTF. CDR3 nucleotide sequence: TGTGCCAGCAGTGCCCAAGGGTCTGGGGCCAACGTCCTGACTTTC.

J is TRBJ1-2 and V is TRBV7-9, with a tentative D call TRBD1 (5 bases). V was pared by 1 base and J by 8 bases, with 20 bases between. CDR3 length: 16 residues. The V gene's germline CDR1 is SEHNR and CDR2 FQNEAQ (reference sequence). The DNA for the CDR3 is TGTGCCAGCAGCTTAGGGGGCGATGGGTCACCTGGGGGCTACACCTTC. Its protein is CASSLGGDGSPGGYTF.

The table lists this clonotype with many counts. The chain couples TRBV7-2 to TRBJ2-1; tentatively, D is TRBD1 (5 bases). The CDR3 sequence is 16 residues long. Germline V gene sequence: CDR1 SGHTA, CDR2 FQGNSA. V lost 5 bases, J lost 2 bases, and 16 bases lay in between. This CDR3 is CASSPPGGATYNEQFF. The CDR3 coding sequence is TGTGCCAGCAGCCCCCCGGGTGGGGCGACCTACAATGAGCAGTTCTTC. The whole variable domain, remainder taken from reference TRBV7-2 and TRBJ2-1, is GAGVSQSPSNKVTEKGKDVELRCDPISGHTALYWYRQSLGQGLEFLIYFQGNSAPDKSGLPSDRFSAERTGGSVSTLTIQRTQQEDSAVYLCASSPPGGATYNEQFFGPGTRLTVL.

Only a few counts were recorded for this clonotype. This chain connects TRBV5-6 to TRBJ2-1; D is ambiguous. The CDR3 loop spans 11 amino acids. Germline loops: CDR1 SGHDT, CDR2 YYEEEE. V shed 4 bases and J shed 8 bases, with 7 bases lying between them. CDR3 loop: CASSRSDEQFF. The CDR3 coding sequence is TGTGCCAGCAGCCGGTCGGATGAGCAGTTCTTC.

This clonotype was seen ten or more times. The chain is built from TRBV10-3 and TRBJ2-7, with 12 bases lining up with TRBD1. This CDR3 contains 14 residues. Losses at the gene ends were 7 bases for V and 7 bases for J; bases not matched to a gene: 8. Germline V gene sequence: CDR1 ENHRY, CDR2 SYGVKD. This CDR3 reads CAITSGQGAREQYF. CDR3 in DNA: TGTGCCATCACCTCGGGACAGGGGGCGCGGGAGCAGTACTTC.

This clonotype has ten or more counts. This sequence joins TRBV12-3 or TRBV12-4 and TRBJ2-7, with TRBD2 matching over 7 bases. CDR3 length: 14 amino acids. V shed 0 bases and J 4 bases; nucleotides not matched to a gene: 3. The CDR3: CASSLAGGPYEQYF. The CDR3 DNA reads TGTGCCAGCAGTTTAGCGGGAGGGCCTTACGAGCAGTACTTC.

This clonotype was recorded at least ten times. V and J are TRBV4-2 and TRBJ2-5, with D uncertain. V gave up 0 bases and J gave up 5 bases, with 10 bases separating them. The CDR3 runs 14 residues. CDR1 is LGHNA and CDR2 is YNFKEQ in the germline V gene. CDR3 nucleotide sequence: TGTGCCAGCAGCCAAGACTTCATAGTGGAGACCCAGTACTTC. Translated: CASSQDFIVETQYF.

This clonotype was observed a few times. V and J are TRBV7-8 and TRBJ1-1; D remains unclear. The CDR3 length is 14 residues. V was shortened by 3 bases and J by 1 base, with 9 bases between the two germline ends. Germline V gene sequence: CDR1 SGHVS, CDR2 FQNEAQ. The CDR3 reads CASSLIRTNTEAFF. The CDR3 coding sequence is TGTGCCAGCAGCTTGATCAGGACGAACACTGAAGCTTTCTTT.

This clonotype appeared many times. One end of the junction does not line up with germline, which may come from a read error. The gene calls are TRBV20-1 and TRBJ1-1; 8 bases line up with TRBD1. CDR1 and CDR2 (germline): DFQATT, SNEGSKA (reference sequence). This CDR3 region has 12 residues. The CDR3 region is CSVRQGNAEAFF. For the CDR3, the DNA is TGCAGTGTCAGACAGGGGAACGCTGAAGCTTTCTTT.

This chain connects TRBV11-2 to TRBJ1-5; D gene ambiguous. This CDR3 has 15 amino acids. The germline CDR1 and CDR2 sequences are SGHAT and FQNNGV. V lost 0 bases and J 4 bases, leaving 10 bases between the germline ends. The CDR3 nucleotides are TGTGCCAGCAGCTTAGATTCAAACCGAAATCAGCCCCAGCATTTT. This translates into CASSLDSNRNQPQHF. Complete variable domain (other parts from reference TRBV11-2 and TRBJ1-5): EAGVAQSPRYKIIEKRQSVAFWCNPISGHATLYWYQQILGQGPKLLIQFQNNGVVDDSQLPKDRFSAERLKGVDSTLKIQPAKLEDSAVYLCASSLDSNRNQPQHFGDGTRLSIL.

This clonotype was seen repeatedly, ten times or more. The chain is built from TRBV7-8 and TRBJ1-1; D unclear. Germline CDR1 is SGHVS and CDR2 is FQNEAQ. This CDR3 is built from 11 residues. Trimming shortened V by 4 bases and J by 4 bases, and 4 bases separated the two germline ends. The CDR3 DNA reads TGTGCCAGCAGCTCCTCCACTGAAGCTTTCTTT. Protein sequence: CASSSSTEAFF.

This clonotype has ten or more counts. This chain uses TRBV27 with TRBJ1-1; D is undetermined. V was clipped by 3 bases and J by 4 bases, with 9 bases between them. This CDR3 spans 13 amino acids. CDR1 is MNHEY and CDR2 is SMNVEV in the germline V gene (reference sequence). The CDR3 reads CASSFGELTEAFF. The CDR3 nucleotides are TGTGCCAGCAGTTTTGGGGAGCTCACTGAAGCTTTCTTT.

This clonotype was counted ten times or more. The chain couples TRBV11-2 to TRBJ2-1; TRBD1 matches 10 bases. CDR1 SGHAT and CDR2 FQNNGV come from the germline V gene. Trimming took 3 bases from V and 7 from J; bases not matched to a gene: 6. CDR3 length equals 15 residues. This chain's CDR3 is CASSFYGTGANEQFF. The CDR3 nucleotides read TGTGCCAGCAGCTTTTACGGGACAGGGGCGAATGAGCAGTTCTTC. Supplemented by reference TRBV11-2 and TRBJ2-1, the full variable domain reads EAGVAQSPRYKIIEKRQSVAFWCNPISGHATLYWYQQILGQGPKLLIQFQNNGVVDDSQLPKDRFSAERLKGVDSTLKIQPAKLEDSAVYLCASSFYGTGANEQFFGPGTRLTVL.

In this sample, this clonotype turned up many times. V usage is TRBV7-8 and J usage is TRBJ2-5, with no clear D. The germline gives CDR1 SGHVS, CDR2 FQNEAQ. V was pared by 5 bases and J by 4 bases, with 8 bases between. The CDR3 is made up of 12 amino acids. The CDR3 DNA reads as TGTGCCAGCAGCGGGTCACGAGAGACCCAGTACTTC. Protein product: CASSGSRETQYF.

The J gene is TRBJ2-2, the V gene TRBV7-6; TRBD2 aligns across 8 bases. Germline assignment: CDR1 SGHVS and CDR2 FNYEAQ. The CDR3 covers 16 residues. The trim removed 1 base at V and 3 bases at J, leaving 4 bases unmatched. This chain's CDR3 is CASSLVPGGDTGELFF. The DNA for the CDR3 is TGTGCCAGCAGCTTAGTGCCGGGGGGGGACACCGGGGAGCTGTTTTTT.

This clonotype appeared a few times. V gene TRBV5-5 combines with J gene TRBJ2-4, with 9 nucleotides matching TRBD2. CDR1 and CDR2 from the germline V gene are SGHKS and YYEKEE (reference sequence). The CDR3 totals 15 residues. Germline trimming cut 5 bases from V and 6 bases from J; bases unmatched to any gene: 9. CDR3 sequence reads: CASRSLRGRGNIQYF. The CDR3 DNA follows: TGTGCCAGCAGATCGTTGCGCGGGAGGGGAAACATTCAGTACTTC.

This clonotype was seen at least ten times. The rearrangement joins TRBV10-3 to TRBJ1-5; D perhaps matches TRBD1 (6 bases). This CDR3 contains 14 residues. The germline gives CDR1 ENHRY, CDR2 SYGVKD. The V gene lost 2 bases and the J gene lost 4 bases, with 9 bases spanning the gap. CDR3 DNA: TGTGCCATCAGTGAGGGGGGCCCGAATCAGCCCCAGCATTTT. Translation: CAISEGGPNQPQHF.

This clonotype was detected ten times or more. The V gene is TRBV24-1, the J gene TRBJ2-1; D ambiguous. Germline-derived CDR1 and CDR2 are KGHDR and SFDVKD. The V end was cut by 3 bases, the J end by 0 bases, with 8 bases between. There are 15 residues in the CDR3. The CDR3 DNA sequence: TGTGCCACCAGTGATCTTAAGGCCTCCTACAATGAGCAGTTCTTC. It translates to CATSDLKASYNEQFF.

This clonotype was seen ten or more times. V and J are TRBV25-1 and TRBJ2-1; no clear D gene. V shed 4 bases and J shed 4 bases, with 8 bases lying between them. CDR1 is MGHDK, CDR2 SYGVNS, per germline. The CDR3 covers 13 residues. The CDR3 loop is CASSVNPYNEQFF. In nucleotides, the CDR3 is TGTGCCAGCAGTGTAAACCCATACAATGAGCAGTTCTTC.

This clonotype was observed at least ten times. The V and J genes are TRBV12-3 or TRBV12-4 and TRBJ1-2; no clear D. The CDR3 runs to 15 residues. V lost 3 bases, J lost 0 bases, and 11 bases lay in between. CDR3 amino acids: CASSFQRTSNYGYTF. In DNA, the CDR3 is TGTGCCAGCAGTTTTCAGCGGACTTCTAACTATGGCTACACCTTC.

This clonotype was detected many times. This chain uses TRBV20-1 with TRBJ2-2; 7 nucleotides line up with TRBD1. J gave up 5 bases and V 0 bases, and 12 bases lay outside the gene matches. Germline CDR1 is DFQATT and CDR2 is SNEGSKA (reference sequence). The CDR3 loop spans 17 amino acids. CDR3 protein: CSARDVVTRGMTGELFF. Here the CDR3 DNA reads TGCAGTGCTAGAGATGTTGTCACCAGGGGGATGACCGGGGAGCTGTTTTTT.

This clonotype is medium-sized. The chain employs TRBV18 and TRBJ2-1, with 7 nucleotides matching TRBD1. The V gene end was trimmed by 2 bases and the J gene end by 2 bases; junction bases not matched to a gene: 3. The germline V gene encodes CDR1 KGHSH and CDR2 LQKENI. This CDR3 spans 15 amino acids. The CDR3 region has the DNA TGTGCCAGCTCACCAAGACAGGGCCCCTACAATGAGCAGTTCTTC. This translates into CASSPRQGPYNEQFF. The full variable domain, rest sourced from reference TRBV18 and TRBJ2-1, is NAGVMQNPRHLVRRRGQEARLRCSPMKGHSHVYWYRQLPEEGLKFMVYLQKENIIDESGMPKERFSAEFPKEGPSILRIQQVVRGDSAAYFCASSPRQGPYNEQFFGPGTRLTVL.

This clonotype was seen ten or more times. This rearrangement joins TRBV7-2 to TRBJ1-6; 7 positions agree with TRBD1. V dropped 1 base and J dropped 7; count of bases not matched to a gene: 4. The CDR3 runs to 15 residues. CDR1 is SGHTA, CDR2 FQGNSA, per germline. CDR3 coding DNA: TGTGCCAGCAGCTTAGAGGGGGCGCGGAATTCACCCCTCCACTTT. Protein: CASSLEGARNSPLHF.

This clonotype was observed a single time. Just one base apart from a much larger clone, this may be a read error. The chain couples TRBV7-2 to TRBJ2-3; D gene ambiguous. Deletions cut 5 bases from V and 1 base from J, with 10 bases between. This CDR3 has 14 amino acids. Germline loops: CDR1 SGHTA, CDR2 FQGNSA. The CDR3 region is CASSPWVRTDTQYF. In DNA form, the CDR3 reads TGTGCCAGCAGCCCATGGGTCCGCACAGATACGCAGTATTTT.